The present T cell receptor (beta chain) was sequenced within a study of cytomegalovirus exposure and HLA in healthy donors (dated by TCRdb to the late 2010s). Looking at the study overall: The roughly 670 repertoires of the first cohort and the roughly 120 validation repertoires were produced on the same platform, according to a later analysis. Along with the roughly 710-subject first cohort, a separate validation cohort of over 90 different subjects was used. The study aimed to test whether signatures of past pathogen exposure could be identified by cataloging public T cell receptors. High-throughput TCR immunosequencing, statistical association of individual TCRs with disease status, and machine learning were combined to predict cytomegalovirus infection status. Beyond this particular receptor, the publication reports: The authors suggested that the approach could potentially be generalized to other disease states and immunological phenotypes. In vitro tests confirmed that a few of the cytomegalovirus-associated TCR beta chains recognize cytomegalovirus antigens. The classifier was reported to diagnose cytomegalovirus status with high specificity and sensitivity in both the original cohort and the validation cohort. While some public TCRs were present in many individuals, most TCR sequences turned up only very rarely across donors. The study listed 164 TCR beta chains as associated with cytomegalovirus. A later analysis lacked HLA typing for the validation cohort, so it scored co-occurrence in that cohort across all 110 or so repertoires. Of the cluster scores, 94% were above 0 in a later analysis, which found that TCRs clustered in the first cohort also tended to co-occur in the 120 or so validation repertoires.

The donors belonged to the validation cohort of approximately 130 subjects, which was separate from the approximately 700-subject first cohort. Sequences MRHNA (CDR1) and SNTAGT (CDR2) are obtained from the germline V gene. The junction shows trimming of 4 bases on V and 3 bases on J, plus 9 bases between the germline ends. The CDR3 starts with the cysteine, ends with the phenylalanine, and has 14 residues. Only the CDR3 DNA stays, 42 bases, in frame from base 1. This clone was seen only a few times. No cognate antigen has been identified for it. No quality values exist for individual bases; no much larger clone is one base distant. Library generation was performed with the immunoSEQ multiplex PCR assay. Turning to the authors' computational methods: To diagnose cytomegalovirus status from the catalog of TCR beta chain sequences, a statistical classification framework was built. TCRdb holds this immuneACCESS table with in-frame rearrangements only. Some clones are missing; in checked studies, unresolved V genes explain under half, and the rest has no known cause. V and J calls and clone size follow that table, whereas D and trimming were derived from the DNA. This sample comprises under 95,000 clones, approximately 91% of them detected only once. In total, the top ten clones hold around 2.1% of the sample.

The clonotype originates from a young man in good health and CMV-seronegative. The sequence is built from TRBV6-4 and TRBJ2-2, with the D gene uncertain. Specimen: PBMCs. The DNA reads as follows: TGTGCCAGCAGTGCCGACCGGGACACCGGGGAGCTGTTTTTT. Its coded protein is CASSADRDTGELFF.